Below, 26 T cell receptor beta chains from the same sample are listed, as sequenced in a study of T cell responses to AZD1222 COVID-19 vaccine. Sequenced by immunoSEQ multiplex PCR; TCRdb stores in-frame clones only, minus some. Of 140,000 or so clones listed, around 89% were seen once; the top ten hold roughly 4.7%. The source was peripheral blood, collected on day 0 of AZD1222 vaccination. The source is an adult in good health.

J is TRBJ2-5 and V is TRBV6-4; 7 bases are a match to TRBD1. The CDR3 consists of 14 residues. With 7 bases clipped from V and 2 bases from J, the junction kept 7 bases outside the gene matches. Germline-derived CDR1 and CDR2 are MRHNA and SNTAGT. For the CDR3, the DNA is TGTGCCAGCACCCCGACAGGGCAGCAAGAGACCCAGTACTTC. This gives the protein CASTPTGQQETQYF.

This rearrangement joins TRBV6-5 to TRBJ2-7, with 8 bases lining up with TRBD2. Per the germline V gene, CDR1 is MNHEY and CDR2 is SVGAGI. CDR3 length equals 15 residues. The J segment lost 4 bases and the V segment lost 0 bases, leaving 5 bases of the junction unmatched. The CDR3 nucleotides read TGTGCCAGCAGTTACTCTGGCGGGGGGAAATACGAGCAGTACTTC. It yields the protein CASSYSGGGKYEQYF.

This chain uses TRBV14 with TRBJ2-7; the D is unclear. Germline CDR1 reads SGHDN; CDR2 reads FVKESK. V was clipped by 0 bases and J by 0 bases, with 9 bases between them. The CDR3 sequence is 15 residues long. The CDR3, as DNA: TGTGCCAGCAGCCAAGAAAGCAGACTCTCCTACGAGCAGTACTTC. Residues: CASSQESRLSYEQYF.

CDR3 sequence: CASSQEGIWLEVGSPLHF. The CDR3 DNA reads TGTGCCAGCAGCCAAGAGGGGATATGGCTCGAAGTGGGTTCACCCCTCCACTTT. The rearrangement links TRBV3-1 (or the pseudogene TRBV3-2) to TRBJ1-6; D not certain. The ends were cut back, 0 bases at V and 9 bases at J, with 21 bases in the middle. Per germline, CDR1 LGHDT and CDR2 YNNKEL (reference sequence). The CDR3 spans 18 residues.

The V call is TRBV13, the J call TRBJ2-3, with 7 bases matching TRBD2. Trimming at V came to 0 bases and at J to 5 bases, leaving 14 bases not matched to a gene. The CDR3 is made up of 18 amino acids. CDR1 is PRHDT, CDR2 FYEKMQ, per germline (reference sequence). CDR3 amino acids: CASSLGEGLSGKEDTQYF. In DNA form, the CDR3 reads TGTGCCAGCAGCTTAGGAGAGGGGTTGAGCGGGAAGGAAGATACGCAGTATTTT.

The CDR3 reads CASSYGGTKNLYEQYF. DNA of the CDR3: TGCGCCAGCAGCTACGGTGGGACTAAAAATTTATACGAGCAGTACTTC. V is TRBV5-1 and J is TRBJ2-7; 7 bases map to TRBD2. CDR1 and CDR2 from the germline V gene are SGHRS and YFSETQ. Germline trimming cut 3 bases from V and 4 bases from J; bases unmatched to any gene: 13. There are 16 residues in the CDR3.

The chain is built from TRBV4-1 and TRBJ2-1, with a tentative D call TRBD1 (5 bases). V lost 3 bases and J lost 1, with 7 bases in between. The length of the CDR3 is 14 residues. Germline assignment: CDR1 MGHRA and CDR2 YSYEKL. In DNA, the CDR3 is TGCGCCAGCAGCCACTCAGGGTCCTACAATGAGCAGTTCTTC. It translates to CASSHSGSYNEQFF.

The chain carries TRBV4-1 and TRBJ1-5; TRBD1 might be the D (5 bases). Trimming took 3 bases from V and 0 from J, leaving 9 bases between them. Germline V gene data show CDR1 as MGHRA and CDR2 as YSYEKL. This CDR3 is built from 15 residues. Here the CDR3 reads CASSQGPNSNQPQHF. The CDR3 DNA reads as TGCGCCAGCAGCCAGGGACCGAATAGCAATCAGCCCCAGCATTTT.

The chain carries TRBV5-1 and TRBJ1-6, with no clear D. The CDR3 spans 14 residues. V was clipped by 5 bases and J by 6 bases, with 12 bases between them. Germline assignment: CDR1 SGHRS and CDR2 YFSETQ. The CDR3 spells CASSSAGINSPLHF. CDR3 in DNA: TGCGCCAGCAGTAGCGCCGGTATTAATTCACCCCTCCACTTT.

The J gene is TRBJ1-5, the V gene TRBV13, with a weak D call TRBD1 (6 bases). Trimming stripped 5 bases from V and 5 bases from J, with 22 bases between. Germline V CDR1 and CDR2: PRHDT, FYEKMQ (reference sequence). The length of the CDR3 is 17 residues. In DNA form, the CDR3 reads TGTGCCAGCAGCCAAACCAGGGGACGGCAAGGGGATCAGCCCCAGCATTTT. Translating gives CASSQTRGRQGDQPQHF.

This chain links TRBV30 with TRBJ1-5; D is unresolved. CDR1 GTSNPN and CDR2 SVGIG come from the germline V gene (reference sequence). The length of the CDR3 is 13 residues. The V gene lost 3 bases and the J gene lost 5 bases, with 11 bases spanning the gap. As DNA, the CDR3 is TGTGCCTGGAGCCCCGGGCCACATCAGCCCCAGCATTTT. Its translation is CAWSPGPHQPQHF.

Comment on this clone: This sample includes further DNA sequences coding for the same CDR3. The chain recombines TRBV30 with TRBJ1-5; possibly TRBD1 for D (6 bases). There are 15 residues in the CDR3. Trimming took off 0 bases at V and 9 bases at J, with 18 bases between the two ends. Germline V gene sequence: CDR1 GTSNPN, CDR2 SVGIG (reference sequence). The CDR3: CAWSVPDSRGGPQHF. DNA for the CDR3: TGTGCCTGGAGTGTACCTGACAGCCGAGGGGGGCCCCAGCATTTT.

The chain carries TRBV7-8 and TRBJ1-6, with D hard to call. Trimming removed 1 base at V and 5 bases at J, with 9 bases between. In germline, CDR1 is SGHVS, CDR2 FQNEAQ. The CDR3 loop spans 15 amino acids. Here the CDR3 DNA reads TGTGCCAGCAGCTTAGTAGTGACGGATAATTCACCCCTCCACTTT. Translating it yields CASSLVVTDNSPLHF.

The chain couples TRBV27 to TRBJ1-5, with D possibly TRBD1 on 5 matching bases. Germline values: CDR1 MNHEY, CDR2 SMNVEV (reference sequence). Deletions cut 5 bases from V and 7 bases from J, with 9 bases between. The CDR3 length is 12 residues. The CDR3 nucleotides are TGTGCCAGCAGTGCATGGGGGCAGCCCCAGCATTTT. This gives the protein CASSAWGQPQHF.

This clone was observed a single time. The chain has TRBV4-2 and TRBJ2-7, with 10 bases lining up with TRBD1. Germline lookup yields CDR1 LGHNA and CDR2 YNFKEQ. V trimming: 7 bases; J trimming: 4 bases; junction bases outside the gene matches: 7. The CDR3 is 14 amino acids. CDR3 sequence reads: CASNPGQGLYEQYF. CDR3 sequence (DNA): TGTGCCAGCAACCCGGGACAGGGGTTATACGAGCAGTACTTC.

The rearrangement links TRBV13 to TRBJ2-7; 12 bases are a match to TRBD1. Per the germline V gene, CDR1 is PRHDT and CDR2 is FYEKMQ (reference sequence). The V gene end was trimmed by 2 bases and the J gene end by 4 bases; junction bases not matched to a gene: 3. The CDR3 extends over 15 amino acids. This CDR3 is CASSLRDRGRYEQYF. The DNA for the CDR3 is TGTGCCAGCAGCTTAAGGGACAGGGGGCGGTACGAGCAGTACTTC. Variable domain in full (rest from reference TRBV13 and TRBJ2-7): AAGVIQSPRHLIKEKRETATLKCYPIPRHDTVYWYQQGPGQDPQFLISFYEKMQSDKGSIPDRFSAQQFSDYHSELNMSSLELGDSALYFCASSLRDRGRYEQYFGPGTRLTVT.

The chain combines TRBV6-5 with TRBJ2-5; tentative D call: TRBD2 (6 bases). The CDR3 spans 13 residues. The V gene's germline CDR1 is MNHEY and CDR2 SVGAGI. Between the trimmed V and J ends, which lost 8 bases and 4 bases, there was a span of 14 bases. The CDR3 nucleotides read TGTGCCAGCCAACGCGGTAGCGGAGAGACCCAGTACTTC. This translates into CASQRGSGETQYF.

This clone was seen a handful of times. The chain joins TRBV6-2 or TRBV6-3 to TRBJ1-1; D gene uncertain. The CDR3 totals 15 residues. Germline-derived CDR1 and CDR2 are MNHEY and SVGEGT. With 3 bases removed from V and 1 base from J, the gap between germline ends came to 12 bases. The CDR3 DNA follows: TGTGCCAGCAGTTATTTTTGGGTTGGGAACACTGAAGCTTTCTTT. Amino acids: CASSYFWVGNTEAFF.

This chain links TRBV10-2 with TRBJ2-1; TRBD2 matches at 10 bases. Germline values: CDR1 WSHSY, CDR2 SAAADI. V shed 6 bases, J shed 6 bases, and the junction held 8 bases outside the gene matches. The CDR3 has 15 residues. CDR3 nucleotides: TGCGCCAGCAGGATACTAGCGGGAATTAGCAATGAGCAGTTCTTC. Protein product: CASRILAGISNEQFF.

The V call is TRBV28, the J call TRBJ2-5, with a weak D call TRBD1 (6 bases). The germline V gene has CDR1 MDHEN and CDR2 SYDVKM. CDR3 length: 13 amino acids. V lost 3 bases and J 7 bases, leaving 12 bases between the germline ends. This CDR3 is CASSFGIQGTQYF. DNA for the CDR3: TGTGCCAGCAGTTTTGGCATACAGGGGACCCAGTACTTC.

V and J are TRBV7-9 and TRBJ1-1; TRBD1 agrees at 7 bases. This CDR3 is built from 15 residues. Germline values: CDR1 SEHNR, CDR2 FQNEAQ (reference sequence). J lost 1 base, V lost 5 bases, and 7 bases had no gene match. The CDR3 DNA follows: TGTGCCAGCAGCCGACAGGGTATGCCGAACACTGAAGCTTTCTTT. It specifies CASSRQGMPNTEAFF.

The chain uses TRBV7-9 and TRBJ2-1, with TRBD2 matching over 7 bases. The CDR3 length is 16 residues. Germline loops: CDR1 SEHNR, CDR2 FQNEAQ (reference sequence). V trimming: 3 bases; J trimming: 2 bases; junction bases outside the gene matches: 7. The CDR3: CASSFPSSGPYNEQFF. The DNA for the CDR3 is TGTGCCAGCAGCTTCCCCTCTAGCGGCCCCTACAATGAGCAGTTCTTC.

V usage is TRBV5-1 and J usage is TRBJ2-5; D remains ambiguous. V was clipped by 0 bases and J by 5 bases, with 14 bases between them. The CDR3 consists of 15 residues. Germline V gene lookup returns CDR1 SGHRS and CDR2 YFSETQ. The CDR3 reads CASSLATALGETQYF. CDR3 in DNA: TGCGCCAGCAGCTTGGCGACGGCTTTGGGGGAGACCCAGTACTTC.

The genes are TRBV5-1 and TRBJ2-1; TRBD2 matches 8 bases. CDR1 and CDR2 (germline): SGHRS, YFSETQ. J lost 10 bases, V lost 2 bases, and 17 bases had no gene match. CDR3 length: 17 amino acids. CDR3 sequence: CASSFQISGTPPREQFF. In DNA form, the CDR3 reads TGCGCCAGCAGCTTTCAAATTAGCGGGACTCCCCCCAGGGAGCAGTTCTTC.

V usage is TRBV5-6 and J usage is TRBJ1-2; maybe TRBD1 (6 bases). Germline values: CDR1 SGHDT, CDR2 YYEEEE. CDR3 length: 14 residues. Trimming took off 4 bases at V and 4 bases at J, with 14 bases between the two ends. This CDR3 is CASSLAGVIYGYTF. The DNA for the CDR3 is TGTGCCAGCAGCCTGGCAGGGGTTATCTATGGCTACACCTTC. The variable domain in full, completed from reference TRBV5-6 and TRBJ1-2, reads DAGVTQSPTHLIKTRGQQVTLRCSPKSGHDTVSWYQQALGQGPQFIFQYYEEEERQRGNFPDRFSGHQFPNYSSELNVNALLLGDSALYLCASSLAGVIYGYTFGSGTRLTVV.

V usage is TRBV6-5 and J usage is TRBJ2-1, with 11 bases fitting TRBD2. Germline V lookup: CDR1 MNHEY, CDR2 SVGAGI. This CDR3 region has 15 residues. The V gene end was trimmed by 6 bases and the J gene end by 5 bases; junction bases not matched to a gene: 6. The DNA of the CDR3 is TGTGCCAGCAGAGTACTAGCGGGGGCTGACAATGAGCAGTTCTTC. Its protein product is CASRVLAGADNEQFF.